The present T cell receptor beta chain was sequenced within a study of CD8+ T cells in alopecia areata. In the study overall: The study gave treated patients oral tofacitinib at 5 to 10 mg twice daily. Tofacitinib treatment spanned 6 to 18 months, with 6 months off drug afterward. Study-level results: The study found TCR sharing across patients less clear than in mice, possibly for HLA reasons.

As for this clone: Its antigen is undetermined.

Extracted from the samples, RNA was reverse transcribed into cDNA to serve as the sequencing template. The repertoire was sequenced with immunoSEQ multiplex PCR; TCRdb's copy has only in-frame clones and lacks some. The table shows some 120,000 clones, with around 50% occurring only once. Germline V lookup: CDR1 SGDLS, CDR2 YYNGEE. The trim removed 2 bases at V and 5 bases at J, leaving 4 bases unmatched. This CDR3 has 13 residues. This TCR was sampled from a human donor with alopecia areata. V usage is TRBV9 and J usage is TRBJ2-7; 7 positions match TRBD1. The material was CD4+ T cells sorted from blood, obtained at week 0. Here the CDR3 reads CASSVRQGDEQYF. DNA of the CDR3: TGTGCCAGCAGCGTGCGACAGGGAGACGAGCAGTACTTC.